This T cell receptor (beta chain) was recovered during a study of long-term antiretroviral therapy in people with HIV. To note about this clone: No antigen is known for it.

Trimming pared 0 bases from V and 3 bases from J, leaving 8 bases between. The CDR3 runs 15 residues. The germline gives CDR1 LGHNA, CDR2 YSLEER. Running of the v3.0 immunoSEQ assay took place at survey level. Sequencing was intended to reach about 35,000-50,000 T-cell genomes per sample. The protocol was immunoSEQ multiplex PCR, while the TCRdb copy is restricted to in-frame clones and leaves out a portion. Of 20,000 to 30,000 clones listed, 70% to 90% are singletons. General study findings and limits: Although diversity increased after ART, it remained lower than in transplant donor controls. Repertoires in HIV (unlike those of controls) had narrower CDR3 length ranges.

Sequences were derived from unsorted PBMCs, sampled 1.2 years after starting antiretroviral therapy. The chain uses TRBV4-3 and TRBJ1-4; no clear D gene. This TCR was sampled from a man aged 45 to 65 with HIV. CDR3 sequence reads: CASSQEWQANEKLFF. The CDR3 DNA reads as TGCGCCAGCAGCCAAGAATGGCAGGCTAATGAAAAACTGTTTTTT.